Listed here is a single T cell receptor (beta chain). The antigen it binds to is not known. Qualities for individual bases were not recorded, and no much larger clone is one base off. TCR CDR3 regions were amplified from genomic DNA by multiplex PCR using the deep immunoSEQ assay. Extracted genomic DNA from each cell subset was spread evenly across all wells of several immunoSEQ 96-well plates, with each plate serving as a replicate. For sorted subsets, about 200 ng genomic DNA, equal to tens of thousands of T cell genomes, was loaded into each replicate PCR. Purified libraries were quantified with a Qubit 3.0 fluorometer, sized on a Bioanalyzer 2100, and re-quantified with the KAPA Library Quantification kit. Each immunoSEQ 96-well plate was sequenced on its own single-read 150-cycle Illumina NextSeq 550 flow cell. Concerning the study's data processing: The immunoSEQ output contained only junctional sequences without quality scores, so filtering could not match that applied to full-length reads. To assign V/J genes and CDR3, sequences were annotated against IMGT germline references using PyIR, a Python wrapper for IgBLAST v1.9. Reads were filtered out if the reads had weak V/J assignments (E-value above 1e-6), no CDR3, stop codons, out-of-frame junctions, or ambiguous translated residues. V3J clonotypes were defined as sequences sharing the same inferred V gene, J gene, and CDR3 amino acid sequence. Percentage overlap between repertoires was calculated by dividing the number of shared unique clonotypes by the size of the smaller repertoire. Repertoire richness was assessed with RTK rarefaction, the Chao1 estimator, and Recon v2.1 estimates of unobserved clonotypes. Generation probabilities were computed with OLGA for all TCRbeta clonotypes obtained by the gDNA method from a handful of donors. Held by TCRdb, this immuneACCESS table contains in-frame sequences only and omits some clones. Under half of the omission traces to an unresolved V gene where checked; the cause of the rest is unknown. V and J calls plus clone size are reproduced from that table; the DNA served to infer D and trimming. The sample table shows about 1.4 million clones, and about 96% are seen once. The biggest ten clones account for more than 0.9% of the sample.

This sample was taken from a study of shared clonotypes between healthy human individuals (dated by TCRdb to the early 2020s). Notes on the research overall: The cohort comprised a couple of women and a few men aged 18 to 49 years. Each donor's leukapheresis produced roughly between about 0.9 and 9.5 billion PBMCs. To estimate repertoire size and how much clonotype sharing occurs between individuals, the study deeply sequenced the blood TCR repertoires of five or six healthy adults. Different laboratories and diverse techniques were used to prepare libraries and sequence TCR repertoires, to increase sequencing depth and limit assay-specific biases. Per donor, three plates each were used for CD4 naive and CD4 memory, two for CD8 naive, and one for CD8 memory.

General findings and caveats noted by the study authors: Clonotypes shared by all four sorted-subset donors showed higher generation probabilities than non-shared clonotypes. Sharing across a few donors was observed for around 4.8% of naive CD4, less than 4% of naive CD8, over 2% of memory CD4, and about 0.4% of memory CD8 clonotypes. Naive subsets generally had larger estimated clonotype richness than memory subsets did. Because the study included a small number of donors, the genetic and exposure-history diversity represented was limited. Pairwise subsampling indicated that sequencing depth was expected to affect the degree of clonotype sharing among donors. Sampling was restricted to blood, and TCR repertoires in tissue are likely to differ from TCR repertoires in blood. Rarefaction of sorted-subset datasets indicated incomplete sequencing despite the large sequencing depth.

The donors were healthy, HIV-negative adults with no recently reported acute infections or vaccinations. All donors were Caucasian adults living in Nashville, Tennessee, USA. CD4+ T cells were enriched through magnetic negative selection, after which naive cells were positively selected on CD45RA and the remaining negative fraction served as the memory subset. Blood was collected by leukapheresis, and PBMCs were isolated by Ficoll-Histopaque density gradient centrifugation and then cryopreserved in liquid nitrogen vapor phase. Analytical flow cytometry was used to check the purity and quantity of every magnetically sorted T cell population. Genomic DNA was isolated from every sorted fraction and measured by UV absorbance on a Nanodrop 2000c. Sequencing was carried out using naive CD4+ T cells sorted from blood. The intended sense of this specimen's cell subset or site label: CD45RA+ positively selected. The TCR originated in a man aged 25-40 years in good health.

The CDR3 protein: CSVDGGKGTEAFF. The sequence in DNA is TGCAGCGTTGATGGAGGGAAGGGCACTGAAGCTTTCTTT. In this chain, TRBV29-1 is recombined with TRBJ1-1; too little of a D gene remains to name it. Relative to germline, V is 3 bases shorter and J is 4 bases shorter, with 12 bases between their ends. Including cysteine and phenylalanine, the CDR3 has 13 amino acids. Only CDR3 DNA is held: 39 bases, read in frame from base 1. CDR1 and CDR2 were assigned from the germline V gene as SQVTM and ANQGSEA.